Below, 21 T cell receptor beta chains from the same sample are listed, as sequenced in a study of CD8 T cells in ankylosing spondylitis. TCRdb reprocessed the 5' RACE reads via MiXCR and lists one record per CDR3 protein. The table has more than 25,000 distinct CDR3 sequences, approximately 15% seen once. The material sequenced was blood. Receptors were obtained from a male donor with ankylosing spondylitis or in good health (not recorded which).

This clonotype qualifies as medium-sized. V and J are TRBV20-1 and TRBJ2-1; D gene ambiguous. The V gene's germline CDR1 is DFQATT and CDR2 SNEGSKA (reference sequence). This CDR3 contains 11 residues. V gave up 4 bases and J gave up 4 bases, with 5 bases separating them. Written as DNA, the CDR3 is TGCAGTGCTAACGGGTACAATGAGCAGTTCTTC. Residues: CSANGYNEQFF.

This rearrangement joins TRBV4-3 to TRBJ2-2; D is unresolved. The CDR3 has 15 residues. CDR1 is LGHNA and CDR2 is YSLEER in the germline V gene. V shed 4 bases and J shed 5 bases, with 14 bases lying between them. The CDR3 nucleotides are TGCGCCAGCAGCCGGCTCCCTTCTGGGACCGGGGAGCTGTTTTTT. Translated, it gives CASSRLPSGTGELFF.

This chain joins TRBV4-2 and TRBJ2-5; weak D call: TRBD2 (5 bases). V was shortened by 2 bases and J by 3 bases, with 10 bases between the two germline ends. The CDR3 spans 14 residues. The germline V gene has CDR1 LGHNA and CDR2 YNFKEQ. CDR3 bases: TGTGCCAGCAGCCAATATCAAGCGGAAGAGACCCAGTACTTC. The encoded protein is CASSQYQAEETQYF.

This chain uses TRBV29-1 with TRBJ1-1; maybe TRBD1 (5 bases). CDR3 length: 13 amino acids. Deletions cut 4 bases from V and 4 bases from J, with 13 bases between. Looked up from germline, CDR1 is SQVTM and CDR2 is ANQGSEA. The CDR3 loop is CSVAGWGGTEAFF. The DNA of the CDR3 is TGCAGCGTTGCAGGGTGGGGGGGCACTGAAGCTTTCTTT.

The V call is TRBV4-3, the J call TRBJ2-1; the match to TRBD2 covers 10 bases. The V gene end was trimmed by 0 bases and the J gene end by 4 bases; junction bases not matched to a gene: 3. This CDR3 is 16 amino acids long. CDR1 is LGHNA, CDR2 YSLEER, per germline. CDR3 nucleotide sequence: TGCGCCAGCAGCCAAGACGGGACTAGCGTTTACAATGAGCAGTTCTTC. Protein product: CASSQDGTSVYNEQFF.

This clonotype was seen only a few times. This chain joins TRBV12-3 or TRBV12-4 and TRBJ2-1, with 11 bases fitting TRBD2. The CDR3 covers 16 residues. Germline trimming cut 5 bases from V and 9 bases from J; bases unmatched to any gene: 12. The CDR3 region is CASSPQTSGVSGEQFF. The CDR3 coding sequence is TGTGCCAGCAGTCCTCAGACTAGCGGGGTTAGCGGTGAGCAGTTCTTC.

There are many counts of this clonotype. The chain employs TRBV7-3 and TRBJ1-1; possibly TRBD1 for D (5 bases). This CDR3 has 14 amino acids. Germline V gene lookup returns CDR1 SGHTA and CDR2 FQGTGA. V lost 4 bases and J lost 2, with 11 bases in between. The CDR3 DNA sequence: TGTGCCAGCAGCTACGGGGGTCGTAACACTGAAGCTTTCTTT. This encodes CASSYGGRNTEAFF.

This chain connects TRBV4-1 to TRBJ2-4, with 8 positions matching TRBD1. This CDR3 has 15 residues. The J segment lost 5 bases and the V segment lost 4 bases, leaving 7 bases of the junction unmatched. Germline values: CDR1 MGHRA, CDR2 YSYEKL. The CDR3 region has the DNA TGCGCCAGCAGCCTCCTGGACAGGGTGGAAAACATTCAGTACTTC. Its translation: CASSLLDRVENIQYF.

The chain carries TRBV9 and TRBJ2-7; D is uncertain. Germline V gene sequence: CDR1 SGDLS, CDR2 YYNGEE. This CDR3 spans 14 amino acids. V lost 4 bases and J 3 bases, leaving 14 bases between the germline ends. The chain's CDR3 is CASSPSSFYYEQYF. The CDR3 nucleotides read TGTGCCAGCAGCCCAAGTAGCTTTTACTACGAGCAGTACTTC.

This clonotype has a handful of counts. This rearrangement joins TRBV7-2 to TRBJ2-2; 8 bases fit TRBD1. The V segment lost 5 bases and the J segment 7 bases; nucleotides outside the gene matches: 6. Per the germline V gene, CDR1 is SGHTA and CDR2 is FQGNSA. The CDR3 loop spans 14 amino acids. CDR3 nucleotide sequence: TGTGCCAGCAGCCCAACAGGGGGTGTCGGGGAGCTGTTTTTT. Encoded protein: CASSPTGGVGELFF.

This clonotype was seen more than once but under ten times. The genes are TRBV5-1 and TRBJ2-7, with D possibly TRBD2 on 7 matching bases. The CDR3 totals 15 residues. Trimming took 3 bases from V and 3 from J, leaving 16 bases between them. CDR1 is SGHRS and CDR2 is YFSETQ in the germline V gene. The CDR3 DNA reads TGCGCCAGCAGCTGGGGGCAGGGCGGGAGCTACGAGCAGTACTTC. Residues: CASSWGQGGSYEQYF.

The chain carries TRBV20-1 and TRBJ1-2, with unresolved D. Per germline, CDR1 DFQATT and CDR2 SNEGSKA (reference sequence). The CDR3 has 15 residues. V lost 0 bases to trimming and J lost 8 bases, with 19 bases between them. The CDR3 sequence: CSAREAFGDLGGYTF. CDR3 bases: TGCAGTGCTAGAGAGGCTTTTGGGGATTTGGGCGGCTACACCTTC.

The CDR3 nucleotides read TGTGCTAGTGGTTTGGTTGACAGGGTCCACGAGCAGTACTTC. Its translation: CASGLVDRVHEQYF. The V gene is TRBV12-5, the J gene TRBJ2-7; 7 bases are a match to TRBD1. This CDR3 has 14 amino acids. Trimming cost V 0 bases and J 5 bases; bases outside gene matches: 4. Germline assignment: CDR1 LGHNT and CDR2 FRNRAP.

The chain links TRBV29-1 to TRBJ1-1, with D possibly being TRBD1 (5 bases). The germline gives CDR1 SQVTM, CDR2 ANQGSEA. V was shortened by 7 bases and J by 5 bases, with 17 bases between the two germline ends. The CDR3 is made up of 13 amino acids. CDR3 region: CSAAGTRGTEAFF. The CDR3 bases are TGCAGCGCCGCCGGGACTAGAGGTACTGAAGCTTTCTTT.

At least ten counts were recorded for this clonotype. The chain combines TRBV24-1 with TRBJ2-2; D remains ambiguous. CDR3 length: 13 residues. In germline, CDR1 is KGHDR, CDR2 SFDVKD. V shed 5 bases and J shed 5 bases, with 8 bases lying between them. DNA for the CDR3: TGTGCCACCAGTGGGGTTTGGACCGGGGAGCTGTTTTTT. Its translation: CATSGVWTGELFF.

This clonotype was counted a few times. Here the CDR3 reads CAISDRQGMNTEAFF. The DNA for the CDR3 is TGTGCCATCAGTGATAGACAGGGGATGAACACTGAAGCTTTCTTT. The chain uses TRBV10-3 and TRBJ1-1; 8 bases align to TRBD1. This CDR3 has 15 amino acids. Germline CDR1 ENHRY, CDR2 SYGVKD. The V gene end was trimmed by 3 bases and the J gene end by 0 bases; junction bases not matched to a gene: 3.

This clonotype has more than one count but fewer than ten. The chain couples TRBV27 to TRBJ1-5, with 9 bases matching TRBD1. The germline V gene encodes CDR1 MNHEY and CDR2 SMNVEV (reference sequence). The CDR3 extends over 16 amino acids. J was trimmed by 1 base and V by 6 bases; bases with no gene match: 7. CDR3 region: CASRPYRGQSNQPQHF. In DNA, the CDR3 is TGTGCCAGCAGGCCATACAGGGGGCAAAGCAATCAGCCCCAGCATTTT.

The rearrangement joins TRBV12-3 or TRBV12-4 to TRBJ2-7; D perhaps matches TRBD1 (5 bases). Deletions cut 4 bases from V and 6 bases from J, with 10 bases between. This CDR3 has 12 residues. Here the CDR3 DNA reads TGTGCCAGCAGTTCGTCCCAGGGCGAGCAGTACTTC. Protein sequence: CASSSSQGEQYF.

The chain is built from TRBV14 and TRBJ1-1; weak D call: TRBD1 (5 bases). Germline CDR1 SGHDN, CDR2 FVKESK. The germline V and J ends were trimmed by 1 base and 3 bases, with 15 bases remaining between them. The CDR3 consists of 16 residues. The CDR3 nucleotides read TGTGCCAGCAGCCAAGGATGGTGGTCGGGGGACACTGAAGCTTTCTTT. Protein sequence: CASSQGWWSGDTEAFF.

This chain links TRBV7-9 with TRBJ2-1; D uncertain. In germline, CDR1 is SEHNR, CDR2 FQNEAQ (reference sequence). The CDR3 covers 14 residues. The V and J ends lost 0 bases and 14 bases respectively, with 17 bases between them. The CDR3 DNA reads as TGTGCCAGCAGCTTAGCGGTGGACCATTTGAAGAAGTTCTTC. Translating it yields CASSLAVDHLKKFF.

This clonotype was detected a few times. V usage is TRBV12-3 or TRBV12-4 and J usage is TRBJ2-2, with a tentative D call TRBD2 (5 bases). The CDR3 spans 15 residues. V shed 3 bases and J shed 1 base, with 9 bases lying between them. The chain's CDR3 is CASSLRAVNTGELFF. DNA of the CDR3: TGTGCCAGCAGTTTGAGAGCGGTGAACACCGGGGAGCTGTTTTTT.